This is a list of T cell receptor beta chains from one sample in a study of T cell changes during pregnancy in multiple sclerosis. The data were produced by immunoSEQ multiplex PCR, yet TCRdb's version contains in-frame clones alone and is incomplete. The top ten hold approximately 1.1% of the sample, which has under 65,000 clones, more than 85% seen once. Sequencing used peripheral blood, obtained after pregnancy. These receptors came from a female donor in good health, enrolled as a control in a pregnancy study. The CDR3 runs from the conserved cysteine through the conserved F or W. Each record gives: V gene, CDR3 protein.

V: TRBV30
CDR3: CACHRSGVYTF

V: TRBV13
CDR3: CASSLGGGVAEKLFF

V: TRBV28
CDR3: CASSPRGRYEQYF

V: TRBV27
CDR3: CASSLAGVYEQYF

V: TRBV7-2
CDR3: CASSGQGPGTEAFF

V: TRBV19
CDR3: CASRYRGSNQPQHF

V: TRBV7-9
CDR3: CASSFIMGTGSEQYF

V: TRBV4-2
CDR3: CASSQLGLAGGVEQFF

V: TRBV5-6
CDR3: CASNLGRGGVYEQYF

V: TRBV6-5
CDR3: CASSTHSSTEAFF

V: TRBV4-1
CDR3: CASSQDQAFTDTQYF

V: TRBV5-1
CDR3: CASSFGQGQNEKLFF

V: TRBV4-2
CDR3: CASSQGGGDLPGDTQYF

V: TRBV28
CDR3: CASSPDNRGLISYEQYF

V: TRBV19
CDR3: CASSDRVESSYNSPLHF

V: TRBV10-2
CDR3: CASSDLGQAPGYTF

V: TRBV5-1
CDR3: CASSFQSLHNEQFF

V: TRBV6-1
CDR3: CASSVSGGPGYEQYF

V: TRBV16
CDR3: CASSHTDSRNQPQHF

V: TRBV18
CDR3: CASSPTVGTGVSNTGELFF

V: TRBV4-1
CDR3: CASSRTESSYEQYF

V: TRBV5-1
CDR3: CASMVLPGGKDGYTF

V: TRBV6-6
CDR3: CASTWGGTGADTQYF

V: TRBV19
CDR3: CASRGQGKYQPQHF

V: TRBV19
CDR3: CASSRGTYNEQFF

V: TRBV19
CDR3: CASSIVGVNEQFF

V: TRBV7-2
CDR3: CASSSGLNNSPLHF

V: TRBV5-1
CDR3: CASSFQGLRGTDTQYF

V: TRBV6-1
CDR3: CASNGDATNEKLFF

V: TRBV18
CDR3: CASSPGTERYEQYF

V: TRBV28
CDR3: CASSLRAVSYNEQFF

V: TRBV5-1
CDR3: CASSLGGDLNTGELFF

V: TRBV6-6
CDR3: CASSSGGAGSQPQHF

V: TRBV15
CDR3: CATSRNRGLFSGNTIYF

V: TRBV6-5
CDR3: CASSYSNRNEKLFF

V: TRBV9
CDR3: CASSVWGTSGVDTQYF

V: TRBV7-2
CDR3: CASSLVGGGNYGYTF

V: TRBV19
CDR3: CASSIRGVQNEQFF

V: TRBV18
CDR3: CASSPEQDRAQHF

V: TRBV7-2
CDR3: CASSSRGSYEQYF

V: TRBV6-5
CDR3: CASSYSPGDVPDTQYF

V: TRBV25-1
CDR3: CASSDSANYRLEAFF

V: TRBV19
CDR3: CASSIGPGHNYYGGYTF

V: TRBV5-1
CDR3: CASSPNRDSAIPYEQYF

V: TRBV2
CDR3: CASTEVATYGYTF

V: TRBV7-9
CDR3: CASSPGRGENTEAFF

V: TRBV13
CDR3: CASSLKSYTEAFF

V: TRBV1
CDR3: CTSSGQFNYGYTF

V: TRBV7-9
CDR3: CASIARTSGGNEQFF

V: TRBV2
CDR3: CASSLEGGLSYEQYF